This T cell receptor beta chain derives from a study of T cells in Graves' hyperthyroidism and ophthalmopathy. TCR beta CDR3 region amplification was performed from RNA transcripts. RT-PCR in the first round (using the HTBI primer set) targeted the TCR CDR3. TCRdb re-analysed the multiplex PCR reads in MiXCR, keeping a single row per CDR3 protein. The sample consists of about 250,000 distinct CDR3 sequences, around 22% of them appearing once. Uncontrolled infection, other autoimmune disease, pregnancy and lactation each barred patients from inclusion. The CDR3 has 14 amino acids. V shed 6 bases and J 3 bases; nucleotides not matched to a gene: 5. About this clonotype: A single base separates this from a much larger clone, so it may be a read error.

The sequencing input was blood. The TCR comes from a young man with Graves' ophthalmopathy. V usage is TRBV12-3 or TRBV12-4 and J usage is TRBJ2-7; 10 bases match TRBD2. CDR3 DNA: TGTGCCAGCAGCGACGCTAGCGGGAGCTACGAGCAGTACTTC. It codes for CASSDASGSYEQYF.